This T cell receptor (beta chain) was obtained from a study of blood T cell repertoires in COVID-19. Generated by immunoSEQ multiplex PCR, the TCRdb table keeps only in-frame clones and is missing some. The sample comprises fewer than 80,000 clones, around nine tenths of which are singletons, and 20% to 25% rests with the top ten. V was trimmed by 5 bases and J by 3 bases, leaving 16 bases between them. The CDR3 runs to 15 residues. In germline, CDR1 is SGHVS, CDR2 FNYEAQ. The sequence came from a woman in her fifties or sixties with active or convalescent COVID-19. The J gene is TRBJ1-2, the V gene TRBV7-6, with TRBD1 as a possible D gene (5 bases). The specimen sequenced was peripheral blood. The CDR3 sequence is CASSPSPGGDYGYTF. For the CDR3, the DNA is TGTGCCAGCAGCCCGTCTCCGGGGGGTGACTATGGCTACACCTTC.